The clone carrying this T cell receptor beta chain was seen many times. This entry comes from a study of early T cells in non-severe SARS-CoV-2 infection. This CDR3 is built from 12 residues. The V end was cut by 7 bases, the J end by 2 bases, with 11 bases between. Per the germline V gene, CDR1 is SQVTM and CDR2 is ANQGSEA. Each cDNA molecule carried a unique molecular identifier. TCRdb passed the 5' RACE reads through MiXCR, listing each CDR3 protein once. The profile covers about 69,000 distinct CDR3 sequences, with approximately 4.5% appearing a single time and approximately 3.7% taken by the ten largest.

The chain combines TRBV29-1 with TRBJ1-2; a possible D gene is TRBD1 (5 bases). The source is an adult who was a healthcare worker with PCR-confirmed SARS-CoV-2 infection or an uninfected control (not recorded which). The donor label of this sample is uncertain. The sequenced sample was whole blood, obtained at baseline. This CDR3 is CSAQGSNYGYTF. The DNA for the CDR3 is TGCAGCGCCCAGGGCTCGAACTATGGCTACACCTTC.